The rows below give T cell receptor beta chains drawn from one sample of a study of T cell responses to AZD1222 COVID-19 vaccine. Repertoires were generated with immunoSEQ multiplex PCR, while TCRdb's copy carries only in-frame clones and drops some. The table shows roughly 100,000 clones, with roughly 90% occurring only once. Sequenced material: peripheral blood, taken on day 0 of AZD1222 vaccination. Receptors originate from an adult in good health. Each CDR3 is given with its conserved first and last residue. The D gene is left open where the match is weak. Expanded clones get a size class; other rows say once, few or many, or leave the size out.

abundance	v_gene	j_gene	d_gene	CDR3aa	CDR3nt
few	TRBV5-1	TRBJ1-3	-	CASSLGTGGNTIYF	TGCGCCAGCAGCTTGGGGACGGGCGGAAACACCATATATTTT
-	TRBV23-1	TRBJ1-1	-	CASYPAGWTEAFF	TGCGCCAGCTATCCCGCTGGGTGGACTGAAGCTTTCTTT
once	TRBV19	TRBJ2-1	TRBD2	CASSPPRGSGSVSYNEQFF	TGTGCCAGTAGTCCCCCCAGGGGTAGCGGGAGTGTCTCCTACAATGAGCAGTTCTTC
-	TRBV6-2/TRBV6-3	TRBJ2-3	-	CASSYGGRGKYDTDTQYF	TGTGCCAGCAGTTACGGGGGGCGCGGGAAATACGACACAGATACGCAGTATTTT
-	TRBV6-4	TRBJ1-4	TRBD1	CAGSPGQGLVTEKLFF	TGTGCCGGAAGCCCGGGACAGGGTTTAGTAACAGAAAAACTGTTTTTT
-	TRBV28	TRBJ1-5	-	CASSTYKGNGNQPQHF	TGTGCCAGCAGTACATATAAGGGAAACGGCAATCAGCCCCAGCATTTT
-	TRBV7-3	TRBJ1-1	-	CASSLRPASTEAFF	TGTGCCAGCAGCTTGCGCCCAGCCAGCACTGAAGCTTTCTTT
-	TRBV28	TRBJ2-1	TRBD2	CASSLWALSGRAPEQFF	TGTGCCAGCAGTTTATGGGCCCTCAGCGGGAGGGCCCCAGAGCAGTTCTTC
-	TRBV3-1/TRBV3-2	TRBJ2-5	-	CASNPDRKLITETQYF	TGTGCCAGCAACCCTGACCGAAAACTGATCACGGAGACCCAGTACTTC
-	TRBV3-1/TRBV3-2	TRBJ1-5	-	CASSPTLLTSSDQPQHF	TGTGCCAGCAGCCCGACCCTCCTTACCTCCTCGGACCAGCCCCAGCATTTT
-	TRBV11-1	TRBJ2-3	-	CASSLGTMGNTDTQYF	TGTGCCAGCAGCCTAGGGACCATGGGGAACACAGATACGCAGTATTTT
-	TRBV6-5	TRBJ1-1	-	CASRTPYRTEAFF	TGTGCCAGCAGGACGCCGTACAGGACTGAAGCTTTCTTT
-	TRBV7-8	TRBJ2-1	TRBD2	CASSSPLAGSYNEQFF	TGTGCCAGCAGCTCGCCCCTAGCGGGAAGTTACAATGAGCAGTTCTTC
-	TRBV6-1	TRBJ2-1	TRBD2	CASSVTSGSSYNEQFF	TGTGCCAGCAGTGTGACTAGCGGGAGCTCCTACAATGAGCAGTTCTTC
-	TRBV5-6	TRBJ1-2	TRBD1	CASSLGQGAYGYTF	TGTGCCAGCAGCTTGGGACAGGGGGCCTATGGCTACACCTTC
-	TRBV7-9	TRBJ1-2	TRBD1	CASSPGTGLIYGYTF	TGTGCCAGCAGCCCCGGGACAGGGTTAATCTATGGCTACACCTTC
-	TRBV28	TRBJ2-7	-	CASSFRDLAYEQYF	TGTGCCAGCAGTTTCCGGGACTTAGCCTACGAGCAGTACTTC
-	TRBV7-3	TRBJ2-1	TRBD2	CASSATSGRGNEQFF	TGTGCCAGCAGCGCGACTAGCGGGAGGGGTAATGAGCAGTTCTTC
-	TRBV5-1	TRBJ1-2	-	CASSFNGAYGYTF	TGCGCCAGCAGCTTTAACGGGGCCTATGGCTACACCTTC
-	TRBV3-1/TRBV3-2	TRBJ1-1	-	CASSQDPGGLNTEAFF	TGTGCCAGCAGCCAAGACCCCGGGGGCCTGAACACTGAAGCTTTCTTT